The present entry profiles one TCR beta chain with its context. Its antigen is unknown. No clone much larger than this one lies a single base away; base qualities are absent. This sample was included in a study of cytomegalovirus exposure and HLA in healthy donors (dated by TCRdb to the late 2010s). General notes on the study: According to an earlier analysis of a few hundred of the donors, 150 million to 200 million T cells yielded 117 million unique TCR beta sequences and approximately 300 Gb of sequence data. An early release covering roughly 580 HLA-typed donors comprised approximately 300 gigabases of sequencing data and approximately 85 million unique TCR sequences. The genetic ancestry cluster associated with self-reported Caucasian donors included 81% of the roughly 400 genotyped donors. The study aimed to test whether signatures of past pathogen exposure could be identified by cataloging public T cell receptors. The T cell repertoires of around 670 subjects were profiled by immunosequencing and related to cytomegalovirus serostatus. In addition to the first cohort of hundreds of subjects, a separate validation cohort of some 120 different subjects was used. High-throughput TCR immunosequencing, statistical association of individual TCRs with disease status, and machine learning were combined to predict cytomegalovirus infection status. To study patterns of TCR occurrence, a later analysis re-analyzed previously published TCR beta repertoires from 700 or so donors and added high-resolution HLA genotyping. Rather than using new phenotypic data, the later analysis identified candidate immune exposures from TCR beta sequences and from how often those sequences occurred across donors. To decide whether each TCR beta V gene segment behaved as functional or pseudogenic, an earlier analysis of approximately 590 of the donors relied on high-throughput TCR beta sequencing. Donor age, sex, ethnicity and CMV serostatus were compiled alongside the repertoire data. Genome-wide SNP genotypes for about 65% of the 666 donors were used in a later genetic analysis, which treated that subset as a discovery cohort. Every discovery cohort repertoire had been produced on one sequencing platform. HLA typing included class I and class II loci at four-digit resolution. Typing coverage differed by locus: A, B, C, DRB1 and DQB1 were typed in about 620-630 donors, DQA1 in about 510, DPA1 in some 610, and DPB1 in 400 to 480. Five DR-DQ haplotypes were handled as single units for association and clustering because linkage in the cohort was strong. On average, roughly 240,000 unique TCR beta nucleotide sequences were sequenced per donor among a few hundred genotyped donors of the cohort, with 15% to 20% of those sequences being non-productive.

The method behind the library was the immunoSEQ multiplex PCR assay. For the multiplex PCR, a mixture combining 60 forward primers for TCR Vbeta segments and 13 reverse primers for TCR Jbeta segments was used. The CDR3 region of rearranged TCR beta genes was amplified from genomic DNA by a multiplex PCR assay. The amplified TCR beta libraries were sequenced on the Illumina HiSeq System as 87-base-pair reads. The authors' analysis ran thus. A later analysis counted tens of millions of unique TCR beta chains across the roughly 700 repertoires, and around 12 million of these chains were shared by at least two donors. Raw reads were error-corrected and collapsed into unique sequences by a nearest-neighbor algorithm in which closely related sequences were merged to remove PCR and sequencing errors. CDR3 sequences were aligned to IMGT reference sequences to assign V, D and J gene segments. Each retained sequence needed at least a six-nucleotide match to both a V gene segment and a J gene segment. Rearrangements were classified as productive when the CDR3 lacked stop codons and remained in frame with V and J, and all other rearrangements were classified as non-productive. CDR3 was defined according to IMGT convention as the region running from the second conserved V-encoded cysteine to the conserved J-encoded phenylalanine. In an earlier analysis of approximately 590 of the donors, sequences lacking an unambiguous match to a single V gene segment were excluded. In an earlier analysis of several hundred of the donors, a V segment was called functional when productive rearrangements were above 56.7%, and segregating when the standard deviation between donors exceeded 5%. A statistical classification framework was built for diagnosing cytomegalovirus status from the catalog of TCR beta chain sequences. In a later analysis, TCR nucleotide sequences were compared against IMGT/GENE-DB human TR gene sequences so that V and J genes could be assigned. The TCRdist pipeline was used in a later analysis to assign CDR3 sequences and most-parsimonious VDJ recombination scenarios. A later analysis defined each TCR beta chain by its CDR3 amino acid sequence plus V-gene family, and excluded reads lacking a unique V-gene family. In a later analysis, around 650 highly shared, low-generation-probability nucleotide sequences were removed to address suspected cross-contamination and a sequencing artifact. In a later analysis, a clonal expansion index for each public chain was calculated from normalized within-repertoire ranks of inferred template counts. In a later analysis, generation probabilities were computed using a VDJ recombination model fitted to out-of-frame rearrangements, and the results were checked against IGoR. In a later analysis, hypergeometric tests were used to score TCR-TCR, TCR-HLA and TCR-CMV co-occurrence, with a repertoire-size bias correction applied to TCR pairs. A later analysis estimated false discovery rates by permuting HLA or CMV assignments 20 times. In a later analysis, co-occurring TCRs were grouped using DBSCAN, and TCRdist sequence similarity was added for clustering within HLA-allele-positive subsets. For co-occurrence clustering, repertoires with fewer than 30,000 or more than 120,000 public chains were excluded, along with five repertoires with anomalous nucleotide sharing. TCRdb retrieved this table from immuneACCESS and kept in-frame rearrangements only. Not all clones are present; in checked studies, unresolved V genes account for under half, and no reason is known for the remainder. V and J calls and clone size follow that table, whereas D and trimming were derived from the DNA. The sample table lists about 110,000 clones, 65% to 85% of them with a count of one. The ten top clones hold approximately 5% of the sample.

Results the study describes overall, beyond this receptor: For the cohort, immune exposure information was limited to CMV serostatus. Presence/absence analyses assumed roughly uniform sequencing depth across donors, an assumption that may not hold. In a later analysis, HLA-associated TCR beta chains were found to be more clonally expanded and to have lower generation probabilities than equally common non-associated chains. Compared with the approximately 700-donor mean, donors in an Asian-associated ancestry cluster had fewer N-insertions in productive TCRs, according to a later genetic analysis. The classifier was reported to diagnose cytomegalovirus status with high specificity and sensitivity in both the original and validation cohorts. Most CMV-associated TCR beta chains appeared to be HLA-restricted in a later analysis, and the HLA associations seemed to be driven largely by CMV exposure. A later analysis associated approximately 17,000 TCR beta sequences with specific HLA alleles at a false discovery rate of 0.05. Because HLA typing was unavailable for some donors at each locus, only the typed subset was used in association tests. In the study, some 160 TCR beta chains were listed as associated with cytomegalovirus. A cluster of highly shared sequence variants was judged likely to represent a technical artifact of the sequencing pipeline. A later genetic analysis associated a missense DCLRE1C variant with V-gene and J-gene trimming of TCR beta chains, and an independent cohort replicated the association. When HLA alleles, especially DR and DQ, strongly co-occurred, TCR associations were difficult to assign to individual alleles. Correlated functional status among segregating V segments might be attributable to linkage disequilibrium, but an unknown experimental factor could not be ruled out. Because counts were too low, 15 to 20 rarely observed V segments, including chromosome 9 orphons, were excluded from the earlier analysis of about 500 of the donors. Some IMGT-functional V segments, including TRBV6-2 and TRBV6-3, could not be told apart with the 87-base-pair reads, so those segments were excluded. According to a later analysis, parvovirus B19, influenza, CMV and Epstein-Barr virus appeared linked to several top co-occurrence clusters. In an earlier analysis of some 550 of the donors, most TCR beta V segments were observed in productive rearrangements about 87% or about 30% of the time, broadly matching IMGT annotations. In vitro tests confirmed that three of the cytomegalovirus-associated TCR beta chains recognize cytomegalovirus antigens. According to a later analysis, TCR association rates differed among HLA loci, with DRB1 alleles showing the most associated TCRs and HLA-C alleles showing the fewest. While some public TCRs were present in many individuals, most TCR sequences turned up only very rarely across donors. This cohort had only TCR beta chains sequenced, and the lack of alpha or paired-chain data limited which features could be detected. The authors suggested that the approach could potentially be extended to other disease states and immunological phenotypes. A further reported finding was that TCR beta sequences accurately predicted the HLA-A and HLA-B alleles for most subjects in the first cohort.

Relative to germline, V is missing 0 bases and J is missing 1 base, with 6 bases of the junction outside any gene match. CDR3 length: 17 amino acids, cysteine to phenylalanine. Only CDR3 DNA is held: 51 bases, read in frame from base 1. CDR1 and CDR2, looked up from the germline V gene (reference sequence), are SEHNR and FQNEAQ. The cohort was made up of about 670 healthy bone marrow donors. At the time of sampling, every cohort member was nominally healthy, though immune exposures that went unrecorded were likely present. The donor was CMV seropositive and belonged to the group of some 290 seropositive cohort members. Each donor provided a peripheral blood sample, and peripheral blood mononuclear cells were used for TCR beta sequencing. The Qiagen DNeasy Blood Extraction Kit was used to extract genomic DNA from the blood cell samples.

Recombination joined TRBV7-9 with TRBJ2-3; 8 nucleotides in the junction match TRBD2. This sequence was found in a woman aged 25 to 39 in good health and CMV-seropositive. The source material was PBMCs. The CDR3 protein is CASSLARTGGGTDTQYF. The nucleotide sequence is TGTGCCAGCAGCTTAGCGCGGACGGGAGGGGGCACAGATACGCAGTATTTT. The variable domain in full, with residues beyond the CDR3 obtained from the reference TRBV7-9 and TRBJ2-3 genes, is DTGVSQNPRHKITKRGQNVTFRCDPISEHNRLYWYRQTLGQGPEFLTYFQNEAQLEKSRLLSDRFSAERPKGSFSTLEIQRTEQGDSAMYLCASSLARTGGGTDTQYFGPGTRLTVL.